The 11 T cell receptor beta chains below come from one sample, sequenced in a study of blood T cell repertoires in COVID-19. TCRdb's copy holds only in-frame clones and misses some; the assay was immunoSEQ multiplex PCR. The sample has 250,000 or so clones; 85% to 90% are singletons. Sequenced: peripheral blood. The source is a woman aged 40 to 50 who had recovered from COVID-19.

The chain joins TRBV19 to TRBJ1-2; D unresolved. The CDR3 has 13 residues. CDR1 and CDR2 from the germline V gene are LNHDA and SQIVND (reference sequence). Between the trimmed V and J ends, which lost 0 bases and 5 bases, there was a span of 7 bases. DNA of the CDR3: TGTGCCAGTAGTATAGACAGGAAGTATGGCTACACCTTC. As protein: CASSIDRKYGYTF.

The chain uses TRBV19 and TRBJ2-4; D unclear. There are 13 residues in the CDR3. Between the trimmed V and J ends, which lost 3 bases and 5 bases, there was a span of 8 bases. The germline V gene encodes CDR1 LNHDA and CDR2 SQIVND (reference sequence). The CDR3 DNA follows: TGTGCCAGTAGTATGGGCCCAGAAAACATTCAGTACTTC. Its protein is CASSMGPENIQYF. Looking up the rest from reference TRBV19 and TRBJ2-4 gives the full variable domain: DGGITQSPKYLFRKEGQNVTLSCEQNLNHDAMYWYRQDPGQGLRLIYYSQIVNDFQKGDIAEGYSVSREKKESFPLTVTSAQKNPTAFYLCASSMGPENIQYFGAGTRLSVL.

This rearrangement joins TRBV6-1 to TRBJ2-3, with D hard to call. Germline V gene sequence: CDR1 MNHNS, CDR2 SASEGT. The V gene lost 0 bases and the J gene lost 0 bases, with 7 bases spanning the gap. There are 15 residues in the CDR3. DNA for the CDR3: TGTGCCAGCAGTGAAGCGATGCTAAGCACAGATACGCAGTATTTT. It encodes CASSEAMLSTDTQYF.

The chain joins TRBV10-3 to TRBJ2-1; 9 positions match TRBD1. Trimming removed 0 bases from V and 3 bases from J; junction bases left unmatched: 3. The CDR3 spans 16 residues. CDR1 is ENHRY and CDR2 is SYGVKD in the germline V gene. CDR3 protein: CAISESGTGFYNEQFF. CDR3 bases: TGTGCCATCAGTGAGTCGGGGACAGGGTTCTACAATGAGCAGTTCTTC.

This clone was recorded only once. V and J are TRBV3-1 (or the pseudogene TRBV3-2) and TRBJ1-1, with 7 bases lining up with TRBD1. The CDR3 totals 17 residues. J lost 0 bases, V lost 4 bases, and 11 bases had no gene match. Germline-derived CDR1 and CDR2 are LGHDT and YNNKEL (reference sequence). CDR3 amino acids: CASSPQPIGTVNTEAFF. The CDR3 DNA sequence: TGTGCCAGCAGCCCCCAACCCATAGGGACAGTGAACACTGAAGCTTTCTTT.

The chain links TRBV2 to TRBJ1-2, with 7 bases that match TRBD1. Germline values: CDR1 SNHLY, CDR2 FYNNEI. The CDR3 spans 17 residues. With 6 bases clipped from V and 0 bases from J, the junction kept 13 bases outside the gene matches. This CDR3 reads CASSETGDLTTNYGYTF. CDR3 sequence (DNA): TGTGCCAGCAGCGAAACAGGGGATCTAACTACTAACTATGGCTACACCTTC.

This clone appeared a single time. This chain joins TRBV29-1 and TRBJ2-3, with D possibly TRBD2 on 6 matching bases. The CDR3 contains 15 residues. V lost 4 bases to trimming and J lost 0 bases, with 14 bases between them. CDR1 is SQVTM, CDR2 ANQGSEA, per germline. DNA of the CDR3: TGCAGCGTTGGGCGGCGGGGTGATAGCACAGATACGCAGTATTTT. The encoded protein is CSVGRRGDSTDTQYF.

DNA of the CDR3: TGTGCCAGCAGTTTTACAGGGGAAGCAGATACGCAGTATTTT. As protein: CASSFTGEADTQYF. The chain links TRBV27 to TRBJ2-3; 7 bases map to TRBD1. The CDR3 runs to 14 residues. V lost 3 bases and J lost 4; bases outside the gene matches: 4. CDR1 and CDR2 from the germline V gene are MNHEY and SMNVEV (reference sequence).

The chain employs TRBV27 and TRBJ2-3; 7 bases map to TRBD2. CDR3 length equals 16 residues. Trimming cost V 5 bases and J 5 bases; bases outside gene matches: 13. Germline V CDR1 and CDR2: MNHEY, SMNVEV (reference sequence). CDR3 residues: CASSPALPGLKDTQYF. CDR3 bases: TGTGCCAGCAGTCCGGCCCTCCCGGGACTAAAAGATACGCAGTATTTT.

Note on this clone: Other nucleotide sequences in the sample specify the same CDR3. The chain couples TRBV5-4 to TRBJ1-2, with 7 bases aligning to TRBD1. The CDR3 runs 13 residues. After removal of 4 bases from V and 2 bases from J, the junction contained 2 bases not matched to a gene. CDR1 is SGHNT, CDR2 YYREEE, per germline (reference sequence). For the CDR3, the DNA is TGTGCCAGCAGCCCGACAGGGAACTATGGCTACACCTTC. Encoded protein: CASSPTGNYGYTF.

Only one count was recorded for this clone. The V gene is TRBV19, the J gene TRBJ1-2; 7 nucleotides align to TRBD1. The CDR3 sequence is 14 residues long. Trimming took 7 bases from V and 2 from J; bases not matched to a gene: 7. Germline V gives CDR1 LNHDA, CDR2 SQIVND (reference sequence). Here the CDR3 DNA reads TGTGCCAGTATGGGACAGAACTTAAACTATGGCTACACCTTC. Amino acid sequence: CASMGQNLNYGYTF.